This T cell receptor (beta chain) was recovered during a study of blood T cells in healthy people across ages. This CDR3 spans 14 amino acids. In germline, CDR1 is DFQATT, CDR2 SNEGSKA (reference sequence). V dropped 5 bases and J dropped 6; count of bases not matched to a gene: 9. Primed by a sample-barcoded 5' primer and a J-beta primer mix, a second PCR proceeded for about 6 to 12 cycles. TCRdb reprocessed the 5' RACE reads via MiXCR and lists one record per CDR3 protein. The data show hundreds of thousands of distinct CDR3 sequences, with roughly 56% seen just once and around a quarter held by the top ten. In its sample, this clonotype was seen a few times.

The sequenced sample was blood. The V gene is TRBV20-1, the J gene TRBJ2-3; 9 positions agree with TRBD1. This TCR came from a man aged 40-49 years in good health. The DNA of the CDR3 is TGCAGTGCTGCGCTCGGGACAGGGATGGATACGCAGTATTTT. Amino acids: CSAALGTGMDTQYF.